The sample holds many counts of the clone carrying this TCR beta chain. These data originate in a study of T-cell reconstitution after alpha-beta-depleted transplantation in children. V trimming: 5 bases; J trimming: 6 bases; junction bases outside the gene matches: 15. The CDR3 totals 17 residues. Unique molecular identifiers were built into the TCRbeta library. Via MiXCR, TCRdb re-called the PCR reads, giving one row per CDR3 protein. This sample yields some 190,000 distinct CDR3 sequences, of which 11% are seen a single time; 13% belongs to the top ten. The sequencing here drew on PBMCs, taken before TCRalphabeta/CD19-depleted stem cell transplant. This sequence joins TRBV12-3 or TRBV12-4 and TRBJ1-5; 8 bases agree with TRBD1. The receptor was derived from a boy aged 2 to 10 with acute myeloid leukemia, due to receive a stem cell transplant. CDR3 sequence: CASSPTRGQGGSQPQHF. CDR3 sequence (DNA): TGTGCCAGCAGTCCTACCCGAGGACAGGGTGGGAGTCAGCCCCAGCATTTT.